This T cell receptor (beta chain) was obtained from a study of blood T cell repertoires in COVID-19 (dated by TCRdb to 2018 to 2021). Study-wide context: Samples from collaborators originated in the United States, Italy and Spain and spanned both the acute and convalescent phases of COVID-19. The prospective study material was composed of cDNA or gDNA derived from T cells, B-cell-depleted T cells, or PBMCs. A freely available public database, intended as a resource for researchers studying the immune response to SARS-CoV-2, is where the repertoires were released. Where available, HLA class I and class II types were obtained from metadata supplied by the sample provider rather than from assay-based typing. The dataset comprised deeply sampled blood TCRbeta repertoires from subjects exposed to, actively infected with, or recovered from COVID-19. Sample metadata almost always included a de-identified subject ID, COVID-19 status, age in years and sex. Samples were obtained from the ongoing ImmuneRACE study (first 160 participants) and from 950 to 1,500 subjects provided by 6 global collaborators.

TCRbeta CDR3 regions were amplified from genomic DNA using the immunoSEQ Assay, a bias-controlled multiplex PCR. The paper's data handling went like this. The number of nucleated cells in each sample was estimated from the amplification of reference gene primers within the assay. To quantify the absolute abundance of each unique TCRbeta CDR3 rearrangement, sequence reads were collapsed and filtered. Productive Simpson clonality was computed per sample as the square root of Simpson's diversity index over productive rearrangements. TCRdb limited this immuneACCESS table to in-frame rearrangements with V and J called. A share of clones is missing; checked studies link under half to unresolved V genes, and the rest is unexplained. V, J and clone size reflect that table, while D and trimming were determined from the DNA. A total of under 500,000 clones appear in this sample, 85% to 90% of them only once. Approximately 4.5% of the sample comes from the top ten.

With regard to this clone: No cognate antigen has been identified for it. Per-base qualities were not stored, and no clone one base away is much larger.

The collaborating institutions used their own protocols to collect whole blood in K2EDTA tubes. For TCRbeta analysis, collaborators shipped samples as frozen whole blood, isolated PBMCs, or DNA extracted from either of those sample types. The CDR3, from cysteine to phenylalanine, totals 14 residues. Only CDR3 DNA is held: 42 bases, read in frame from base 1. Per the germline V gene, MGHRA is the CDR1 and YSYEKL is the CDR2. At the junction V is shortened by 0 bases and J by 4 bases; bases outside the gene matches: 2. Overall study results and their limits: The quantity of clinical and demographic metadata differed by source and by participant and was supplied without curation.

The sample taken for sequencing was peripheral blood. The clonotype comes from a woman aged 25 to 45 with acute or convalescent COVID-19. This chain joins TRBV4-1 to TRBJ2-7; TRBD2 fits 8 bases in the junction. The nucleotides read TGCGCCAGCAGCCAAGAGTCTAGCGGGTACGAGCAGTACTTC. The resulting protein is CASSQESSGYEQYF.